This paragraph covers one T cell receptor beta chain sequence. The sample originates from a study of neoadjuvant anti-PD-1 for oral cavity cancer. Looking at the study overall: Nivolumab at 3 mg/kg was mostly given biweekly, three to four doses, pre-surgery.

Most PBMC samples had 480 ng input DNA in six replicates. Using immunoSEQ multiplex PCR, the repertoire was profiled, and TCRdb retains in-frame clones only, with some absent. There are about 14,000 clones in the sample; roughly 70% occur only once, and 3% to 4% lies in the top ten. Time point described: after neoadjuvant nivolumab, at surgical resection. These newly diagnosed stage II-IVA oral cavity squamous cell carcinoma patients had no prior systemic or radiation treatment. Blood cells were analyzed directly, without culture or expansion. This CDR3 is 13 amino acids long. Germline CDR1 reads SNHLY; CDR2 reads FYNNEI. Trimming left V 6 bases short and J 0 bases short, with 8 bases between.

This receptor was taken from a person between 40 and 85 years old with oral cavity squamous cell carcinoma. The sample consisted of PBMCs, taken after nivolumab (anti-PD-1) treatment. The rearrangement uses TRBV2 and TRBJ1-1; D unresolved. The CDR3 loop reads CASSENMNTEAFF. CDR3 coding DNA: TGTGCCAGCAGCGAGAATATGAACACTGAAGCTTTCTTT.